This T cell receptor beta chain was documented in a study of T-cell memory formation after mild COVID-19. Study-level findings and limits: The study found contracting CD4+ clones mainly in CM and EM and contracting CD8+ clones in EMRA. Whether day 37 second-wave clones are SARS-CoV-2-specific was not confirmed. A subset of responding clones appeared in pre-infection memory, suggesting cross-reactive memory joined.

5'RACE, which relied on constant-segment primers, yielded TCR alpha and TCR beta cDNA libraries carrying sample barcodes and UMIs. One entry per CDR3 protein, called by TCRdb with MiXCR from the 5' RACE reads. Seen here are some 350,000 distinct CDR3 sequences, 10% to 15% observed once, and the top ten hold about 21%. Concerning this clonotype itself: The antigen is not known.

The sequencing input was PBMCs or a T cell subset sorted from them (not recorded which). This TCR was sampled from a man in his late teens or twenties who had mild COVID-19 (a few samples of this study predate the infection). Cell type and time point are not known.

The CDR3 coding sequence is TGCAGCGTTGGGACAGGGGAGGTAGAAAAACTGTTTTTT. Its translation is CSVGTGEVEKLFF. This rearrangement joins TRBV29-1 to TRBJ1-4; 9 bases agree with TRBD1. Germline V CDR1 and CDR2: SQVTM, ANQGSEA. CDR3 length: 13 residues. Unmatched junction bases numbered 5, after V lost 4 bases and J lost 8 bases.